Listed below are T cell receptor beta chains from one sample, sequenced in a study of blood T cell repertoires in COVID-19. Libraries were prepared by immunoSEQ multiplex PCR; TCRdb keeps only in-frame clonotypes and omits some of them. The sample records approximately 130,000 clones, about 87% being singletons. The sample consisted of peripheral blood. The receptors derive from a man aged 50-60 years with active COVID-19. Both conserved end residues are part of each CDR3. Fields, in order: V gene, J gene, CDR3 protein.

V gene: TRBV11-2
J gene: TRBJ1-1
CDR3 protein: CASSFGQGITEAFF

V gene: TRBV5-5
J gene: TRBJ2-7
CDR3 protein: CASSLAGGPPHEQYF

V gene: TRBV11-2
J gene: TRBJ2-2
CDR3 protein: CASSFPREANTGELFF

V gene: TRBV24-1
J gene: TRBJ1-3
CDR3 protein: CATSVRSNTIYF

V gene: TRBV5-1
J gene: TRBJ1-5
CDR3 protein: CASSLTGDSNQPQHF

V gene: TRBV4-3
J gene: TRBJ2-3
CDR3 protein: CASSQAGVATDTQYF

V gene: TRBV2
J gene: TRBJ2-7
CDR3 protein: CASHEVGVFYEQYF

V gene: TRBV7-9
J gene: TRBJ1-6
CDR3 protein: CASSSRDRYNSPLHF

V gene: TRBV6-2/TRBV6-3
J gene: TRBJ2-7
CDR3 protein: CASSAYGGIKQYF

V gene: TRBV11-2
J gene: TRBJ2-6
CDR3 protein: CASSSGGSGANVLTF

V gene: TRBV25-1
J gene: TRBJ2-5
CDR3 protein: CASSATGGRETQYF

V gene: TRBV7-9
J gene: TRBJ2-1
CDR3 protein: CASSPTDSYNEQFF

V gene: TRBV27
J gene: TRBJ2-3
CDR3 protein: CASSLSGLVHLDTQYF

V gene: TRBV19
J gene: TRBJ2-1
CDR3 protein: CASRGEAEQFF

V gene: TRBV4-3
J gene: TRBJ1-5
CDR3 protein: CASSQDILAGQPQHF

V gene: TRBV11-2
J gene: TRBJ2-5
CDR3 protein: CASRQFGGKTKETQYF

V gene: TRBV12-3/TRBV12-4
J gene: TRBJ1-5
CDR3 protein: CASSLGRSQHF

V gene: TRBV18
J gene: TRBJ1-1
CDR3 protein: CASSPDSTLNTEAFF

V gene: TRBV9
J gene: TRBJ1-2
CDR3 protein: CASSGGSGHYGYTF

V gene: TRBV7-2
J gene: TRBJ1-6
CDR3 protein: CASSLVQYYKSNSPLHF

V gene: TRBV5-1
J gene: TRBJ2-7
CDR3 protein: CASSLGGGGQGLYEQYF

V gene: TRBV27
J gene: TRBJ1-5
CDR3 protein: CASTLRPGNQPQHF

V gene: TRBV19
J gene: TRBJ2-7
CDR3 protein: CASSIGGAYEQYF

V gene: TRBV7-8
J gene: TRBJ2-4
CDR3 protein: CASSLDIDRIAKNIQYF

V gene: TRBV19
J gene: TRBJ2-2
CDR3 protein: CASSKVQGNTGELFF

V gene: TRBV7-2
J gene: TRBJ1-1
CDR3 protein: CASSPRAGGTEAFF

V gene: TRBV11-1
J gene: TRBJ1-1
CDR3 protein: CASSLRLNTEAFF

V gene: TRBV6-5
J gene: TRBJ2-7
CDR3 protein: CASISMGGQQYF

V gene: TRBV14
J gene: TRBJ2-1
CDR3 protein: CASSQLSSGEYNEQFF

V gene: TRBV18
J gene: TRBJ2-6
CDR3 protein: CASSLTGGYSGANVLTF

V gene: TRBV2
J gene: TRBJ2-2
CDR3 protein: CASSEVGTGVTGELFF

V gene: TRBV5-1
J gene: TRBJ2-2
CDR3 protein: CASSPLLSNTGELFF